The sequence of this T cell receptor (beta chain) was determined in a study of T-cell reconstitution after alpha-beta-depleted transplantation in children. Study results and caveats: Alpha-beta T cells about two months after transplant reportedly derived from several hundred expanded graft clones. Some patients showed high day-60 TCRbeta diversity, which derived from surviving recipient T cells and thymic progenitors.

It was with unique molecular identifiers that the TCRbeta library was prepared. TCRdb recomputed calls from the PCR reads with MiXCR, one row per CDR3 protein. The table lists 450,000 to 550,000 distinct CDR3 sequences, over 9.5% of them singletons. In this sample, this clonotype turned up many times. What it binds is not known. Germline CDR1 LNHDA, CDR2 SQIVND (reference sequence). Trimming removed 9 bases from V and 1 base from J; junction bases left unmatched: 7. This CDR3 spans 15 amino acids. This chain joins TRBV19 and TRBJ2-1; 9 bases line up with TRBD2. The sample consisted of PBMCs, mostly from graft donor cells, taken 180 days after TCRalphabeta/CD19-depleted stem cell transplant. This receptor was taken from a female patient aged 2-15 years who had a stem cell transplant for aplastic anemia, so the T cells may come from the graft donor. The DNA for the CDR3 is TGTGCCAGGCTGGAGCGGGAGGCGTCCTACAATGAGCAGTTCTTC. Its translation: CARLEREASYNEQFF.